A selection of T cell receptor beta chains follows, all from one sample in a study of T cell responses to AZD1222 COVID-19 vaccine. This table comes from immunoSEQ multiplex PCR, and its TCRdb copy is limited to in-frame clones, with some not included. The repertoire consists of some 96,000 clones, with about 88% occurring once and the leading ten covering about a sixth. Sequenced material: peripheral blood, taken 28 days after the second AZD1222 dose. Every receptor here comes from an adult who received the AZD1222 COVID-19 vaccine. The CDR3 runs from the conserved cysteine through the conserved F or W. The D gene is left open where the match is weak.

CDR3aa,d_gene,v_gene
CAWSVSVNTEAFF,.,TRBV30
CASSLSRTGVIGELFF,TRBD1,TRBV5-5
CAWSERGNEQFF,.,TRBV30
CASSEYAGSTYEQYF,.,TRBV2
CASHDRGPPEAFF,TRBD1,TRBV2
CASSVGIGRFDEKLFF,.,TRBV9
CASSPTGVLRGNTIYF,TRBD1,TRBV28
CASSVVWGETSGFLYEQYF,TRBD2,TRBV9
CASSLGGGAGNTIYF,.,TRBV5-4
CATSRDYSPNTEAFF,.,TRBV15
CASSLSVTGGLNNSPLHF,TRBD1,TRBV27
CASSSNTGYNEQFF,.,TRBV5-4
CASSPLRDRGQPQHF,TRBD1,TRBV18
CASSPSLLRTGSFSYEQYF,TRBD1,TRBV7-9
CASSVLGPGADTQYF,.,TRBV5-1
CASRPGLRIVGELFF,.,TRBV6-5
CASRSSTGVMNTEAFF,TRBD1,TRBV10-2
CASSSDANGIQPQHF,.,TRBV7-8
CASSEGAKQFF,.,TRBV2
CASSQVRGTSGSIHEQFF,TRBD2,TRBV3-1/TRBV3-2
CASSYREIVSGELFF,.,TRBV6-5